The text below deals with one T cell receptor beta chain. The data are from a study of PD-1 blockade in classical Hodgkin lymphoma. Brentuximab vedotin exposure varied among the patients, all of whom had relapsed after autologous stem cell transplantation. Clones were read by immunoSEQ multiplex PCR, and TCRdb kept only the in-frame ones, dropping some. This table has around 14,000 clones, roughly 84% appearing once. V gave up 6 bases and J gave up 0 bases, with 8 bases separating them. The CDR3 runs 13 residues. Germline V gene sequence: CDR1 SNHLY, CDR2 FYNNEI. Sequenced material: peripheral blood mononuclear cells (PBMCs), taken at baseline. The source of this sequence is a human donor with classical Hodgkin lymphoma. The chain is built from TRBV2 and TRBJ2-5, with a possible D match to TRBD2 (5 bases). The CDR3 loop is CASSRGYQETQYF. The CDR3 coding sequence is TGTGCCAGCAGCCGAGGGTACCAAGAGACCCAGTACTTC. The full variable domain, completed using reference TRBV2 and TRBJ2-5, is EPEVTQTPSHQVTQMGQEVILRCVPISNHLYFYWYRQILGQKVEFLVSFYNNEISEKSEIFDDQFSVERPDGSNFTLKIRSTKLEDSAMYFCASSRGYQETQYFGPGTRLLVL.